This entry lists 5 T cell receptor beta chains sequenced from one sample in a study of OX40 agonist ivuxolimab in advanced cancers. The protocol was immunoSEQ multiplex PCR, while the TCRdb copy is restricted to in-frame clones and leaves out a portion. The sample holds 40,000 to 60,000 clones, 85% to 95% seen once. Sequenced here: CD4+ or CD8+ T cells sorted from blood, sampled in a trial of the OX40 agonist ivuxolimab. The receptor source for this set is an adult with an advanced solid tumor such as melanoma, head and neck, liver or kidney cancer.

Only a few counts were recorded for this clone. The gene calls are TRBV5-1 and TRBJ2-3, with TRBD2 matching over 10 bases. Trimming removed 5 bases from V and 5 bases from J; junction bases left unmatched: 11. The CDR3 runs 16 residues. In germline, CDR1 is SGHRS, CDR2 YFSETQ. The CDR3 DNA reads TGCGCCAGCAGGGACGGTACTAGCGGGGAGTTAGATACGCAGTATTTT. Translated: CASRDGTSGELDTQYF. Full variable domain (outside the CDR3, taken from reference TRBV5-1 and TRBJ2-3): KAGVTQTPRYLIKTRGQQVTLSCSPISGHRSVSWYQQTPGQGLQFLFEYFSETQRNKGNFPGRFSGRQFSNSRSEMNVSTLELGDSALYLCASRDGTSGELDTQYFGPGTRLTVL.

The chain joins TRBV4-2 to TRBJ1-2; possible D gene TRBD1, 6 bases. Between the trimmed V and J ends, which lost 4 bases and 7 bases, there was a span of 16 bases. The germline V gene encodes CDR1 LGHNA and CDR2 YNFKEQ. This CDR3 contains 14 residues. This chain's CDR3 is CASSPEQGMLGYTF. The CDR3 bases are TGTGCCAGCAGCCCTGAACAGGGTATGCTTGGCTACACCTTC.

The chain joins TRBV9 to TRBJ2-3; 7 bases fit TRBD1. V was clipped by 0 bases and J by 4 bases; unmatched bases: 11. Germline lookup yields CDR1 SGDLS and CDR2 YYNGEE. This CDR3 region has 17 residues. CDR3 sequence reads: CASSVGGGQAGADTQYF. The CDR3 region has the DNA TGTGCCAGCAGCGTAGGAGGAGGACAGGCAGGTGCAGATACGCAGTATTTT.

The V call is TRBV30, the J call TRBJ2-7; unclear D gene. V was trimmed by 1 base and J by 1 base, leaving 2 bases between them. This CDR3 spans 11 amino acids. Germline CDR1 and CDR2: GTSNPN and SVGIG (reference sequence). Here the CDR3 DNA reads TGTGCCTGGAGTGATTCCTACGAGCAGTACTTC. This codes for CAWSDSYEQYF.

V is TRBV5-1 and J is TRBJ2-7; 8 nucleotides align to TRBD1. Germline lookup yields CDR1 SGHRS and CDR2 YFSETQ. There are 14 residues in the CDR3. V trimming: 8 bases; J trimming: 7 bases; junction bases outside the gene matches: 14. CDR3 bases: TGCGCCAGTCAATCGGGACAGGTCGATTGGGAGCAGTACTTC. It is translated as CASQSGQVDWEQYF.